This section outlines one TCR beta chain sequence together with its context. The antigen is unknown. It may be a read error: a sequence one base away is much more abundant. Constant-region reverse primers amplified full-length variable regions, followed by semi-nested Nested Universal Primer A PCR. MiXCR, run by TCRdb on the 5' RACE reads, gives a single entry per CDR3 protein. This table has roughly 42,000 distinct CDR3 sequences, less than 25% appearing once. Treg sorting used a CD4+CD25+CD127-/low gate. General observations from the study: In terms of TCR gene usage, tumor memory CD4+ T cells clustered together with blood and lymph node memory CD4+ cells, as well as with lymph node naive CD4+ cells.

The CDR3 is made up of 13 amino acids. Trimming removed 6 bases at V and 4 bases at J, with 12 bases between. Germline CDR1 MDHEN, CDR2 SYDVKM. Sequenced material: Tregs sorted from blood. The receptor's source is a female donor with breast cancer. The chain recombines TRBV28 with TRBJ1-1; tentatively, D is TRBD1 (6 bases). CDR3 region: CASRGTWGTEAFF. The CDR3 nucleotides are TGTGCCAGCAGGGGGACATGGGGCACTGAAGCTTTCTTT.